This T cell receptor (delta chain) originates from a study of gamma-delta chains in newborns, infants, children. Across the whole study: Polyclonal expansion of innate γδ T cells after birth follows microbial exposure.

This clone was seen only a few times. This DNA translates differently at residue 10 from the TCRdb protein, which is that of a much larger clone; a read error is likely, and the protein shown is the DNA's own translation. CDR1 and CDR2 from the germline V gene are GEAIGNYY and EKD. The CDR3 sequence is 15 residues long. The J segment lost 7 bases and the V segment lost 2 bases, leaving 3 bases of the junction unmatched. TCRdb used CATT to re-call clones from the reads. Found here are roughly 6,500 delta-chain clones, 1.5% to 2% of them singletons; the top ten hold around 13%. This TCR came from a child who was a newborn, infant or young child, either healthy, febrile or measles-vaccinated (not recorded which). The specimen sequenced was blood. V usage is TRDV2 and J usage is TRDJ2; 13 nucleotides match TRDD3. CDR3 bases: TGTGCCTGTGACATACTGGGGGATACGCTAGCACAACTCTTCTTT. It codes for CACDILGDTLAQLFF.